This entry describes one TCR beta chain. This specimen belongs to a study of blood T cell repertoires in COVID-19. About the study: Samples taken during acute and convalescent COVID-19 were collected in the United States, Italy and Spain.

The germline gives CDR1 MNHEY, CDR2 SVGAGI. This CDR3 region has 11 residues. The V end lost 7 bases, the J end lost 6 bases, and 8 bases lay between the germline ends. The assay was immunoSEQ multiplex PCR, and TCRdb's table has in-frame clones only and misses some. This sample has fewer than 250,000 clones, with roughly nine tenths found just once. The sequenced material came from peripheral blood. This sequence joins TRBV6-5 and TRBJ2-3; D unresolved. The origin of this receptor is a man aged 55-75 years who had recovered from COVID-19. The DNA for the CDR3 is TGTGCCAGCACCCTAGAGGATACGCAGTATTTT. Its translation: CASTLEDTQYF.